Only a few counts were recorded for the clone carrying this TCR beta chain. V was clipped by 4 bases and J by 1 base, with 13 bases between them. The CDR3 contains 15 residues. CDR1 KGHSH and CDR2 LQKENI come from the germline V gene. This sample was included in a study of control samples from healthy donors and cancer patients. Method: immunoSEQ multiplex PCR; TCRdb's copy keeps in-frame clones and lacks some. The data contain around 75,000 clones, 85% to 95% of them singletons. The TCR was taken from a woman between 55 and 75 years old in good health. The chain couples TRBV18 to TRBJ1-1; D is perhaps TRBD1 (6 bases). Sequencing was performed on blood. CDR3: CASSQTPGQNTEAFF. The CDR3 DNA reads TGTGCCAGCTCACAGACACCGGGACAGAACACTGAAGCTTTCTTT.